This T cell receptor beta chain was retrieved from a study of blood T cell repertoires in COVID-19. Overall study: The United States, Italy and Spain were the sources of the acute and convalescent COVID-19 samples. PBMCs, B-cell-depleted T cells, or T cells were the source of the cDNA or gDNA that made up the material.

Germline V lookup: CDR1 MDHEN, CDR2 SYDVKM. The germline V and J ends were trimmed by 4 bases and 1 base, with 11 bases remaining between them. The CDR3 contains 14 residues. As originally analysed: Amplified reference gene primers provided the basis for estimating nucleated cell counts. Sequencing used immunoSEQ multiplex PCR; TCRdb keeps in-frame clones, though not all of them. V, J and clone size are taken as reported in that table, and D and trimming were inferred from the DNA itself. The sample carries under 250,000 clones, 75% to 85% recorded once. The sequence was obtained from a human donor in a cohort sampled during active COVID-19. Sequences were obtained from peripheral blood. This chain connects TRBV28 to TRBJ2-7; D is ambiguous. The CDR3 sequence: CASSSNSDSYEQYF. CDR3 sequence (DNA): TGTGCCAGCAGTTCTAACAGTGATTCCTACGAGCAGTACTTC.